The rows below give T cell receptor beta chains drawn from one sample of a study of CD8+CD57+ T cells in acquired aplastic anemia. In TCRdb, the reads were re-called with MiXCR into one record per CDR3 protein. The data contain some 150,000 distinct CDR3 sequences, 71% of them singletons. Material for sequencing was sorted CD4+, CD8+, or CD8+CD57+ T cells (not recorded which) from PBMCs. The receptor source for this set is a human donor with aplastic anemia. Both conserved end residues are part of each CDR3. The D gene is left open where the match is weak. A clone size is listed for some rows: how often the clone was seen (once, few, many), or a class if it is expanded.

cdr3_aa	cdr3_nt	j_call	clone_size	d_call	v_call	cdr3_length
CATSDLSGGLTSTDTQYF	TGTGCCACCAGTGATTTGTCGGGGGGGCTAACCAGCACAGATACGCAGTATTTT	TRBJ2-3	.	TRBD2	TRBV24-1	18
CASSLTTGDNSYEQYF	TGTGCCAGCAGTCTCACGACAGGGGACAACTCCTACGAGCAGTACTTC	TRBJ2-7	.	TRBD1	TRBV2	16
CASSQAGRGVDEQYF	TGTGCCAGCAGCCAGGCGGGACGTGGGGTAGACGAGCAGTACTTC	TRBJ2-7	.	.	TRBV7-2	15
CSAISESRGTDTEAFF	TGCAGTGCCATCAGTGAGTCTAGGGGGACGGACACTGAAGCTTTCTTT	TRBJ1-1	.	.	TRBV20-1	16
CSVGGYGNTEAFF	TGCAGCGTTGGGGGGTACGGGAACACTGAAGCTTTCTTT	TRBJ1-1	few	.	TRBV29-1	13
CASSLGVTSGIYEQYF	TGTGCCAGCAGCTTAGGGGTTACTAGCGGAATCTACGAGCAGTACTTC	TRBJ2-7	.	TRBD2	TRBV7-9	16
CASSLTFGVGEQYF	TGTGCCAGCAGCTTAACGTTTGGGGTGGGGGAGCAGTACTTC	TRBJ2-7	.	.	TRBV7-3	14
CATSLASGGSYNEQFF	TGTGCCACCAGTCTTGCTAGCGGGGGCTCCTACAATGAGCAGTTCTTC	TRBJ2-1	.	TRBD2	TRBV24-1	16
CSATSGTGLSGANVLTF	TGCAGTGCTACCTCCGGGACAGGGTTGTCTGGGGCCAACGTCCTGACTTTC	TRBJ2-6	.	TRBD1	TRBV20-1	17
CSARDVGTSGYNEQFF	TGCAGTGCTAGAGATGTCGGGACTAGCGGCTACAATGAGCAGTTCTTC	TRBJ2-1	.	TRBD2	TRBV20-1	16
CASSTQGLALYEQYF	TGTGCCAGCAGCACACAGGGACTAGCCCTCTACGAGCAGTACTTC	TRBJ2-7	.	TRBD2	TRBV7-2	15
CASSLRASEAYEQYF	TGTGCCAGCAGTTTAAGGGCTAGTGAGGCTTACGAGCAGTACTTC	TRBJ2-7	few	.	TRBV28	15
CASSLQSYNEQFF	TGTGCCAGCAGTTTACAGAGCTACAATGAGCAGTTCTTC	TRBJ2-1	.	.	TRBV2	13
CASSMFERTSGNDEQFF	TGTGCCAGTAGTATGTTTGAGAGGACTAGCGGGAACGATGAGCAGTTCTTC	TRBJ2-1	few	TRBD2	TRBV19	17
CASRVGIRYNSPLHF	TGTGCCAGTAGGGTAGGGATCAGGTATAATTCACCCCTCCACTTT	TRBJ1-6	.	.	TRBV19	15
CASSVGASGGTSTDTQYF	TGTGCCAGCAGCGTAGGGGCTAGCGGGGGGACCAGCACAGATACGCAGTATTTT	TRBJ2-3	.	TRBD2	TRBV9	18
CASSLVGLAAYNEQFF	TGTGCCAGCAGCTTAGTGGGACTAGCGGCCTACAATGAGCAGTTCTTC	TRBJ2-1	.	TRBD2	TRBV7-2	16
CASSLSPGQDYERYF	TGCGCCAGCAGCTTGAGTCCGGGACAGGACTACGAGCGGTACTTC	TRBJ2-7	.	TRBD1	TRBV5-1	15
CATSDAGPLGKLFF	TGTGCCACCAGTGATGCAGGACCTCTCGGGAAACTGTTTTTT	TRBJ1-4	.	.	TRBV24-1	14
CASSIPRGNQPQHF	TGTGCCAGTAGTATACCTAGGGGCAATCAGCCCCAGCATTTT	TRBJ1-5	.	.	TRBV19	14
CASSFHRGNEQYF	TGTGCCAGTAGTTTCCACAGGGGAAACGAGCAGTACTTC	TRBJ2-7	once	TRBD1	TRBV19	13
CASSLTYDEQFF	TGTGCCAGCAGCTTAACGTATGATGAGCAGTTCTTC	TRBJ2-1	.	.	TRBV7-3	12
CAINGGGTEAFF	TGTGCCATCAACGGGGGTGGCACTGAAGCTTTCTTT	TRBJ1-1	.	.	TRBV10-3	12
CSAKRGGRDQPQHF	TGCAGTGCAAAGAGGGGGGGGAGGGATCAGCCCCAGCATTTT	TRBJ1-5	few	.	TRBV20-1	14
CASSYEGEDTGELFF	TGTGCCAGCAGTTACGAAGGGGAGGACACCGGGGAGCTGTTTTTT	TRBJ2-2	many	.	TRBV6-2/TRBV6-3	15
CASSLDPQDRVAFF	TGTGCCAGCAGCTTAGATCCCCAGGACAGGGTAGCTTTCTTT	TRBJ1-1	few	TRBD1	TRBV7-9	14
CDSSSPSQQETQYF	TGTGACAGCAGCTCCCCGAGCCAACAAGAGACCCAGTACTTC	TRBJ2-5	.	.	TRBV7-9	14
CASGFRDREYSPLHF	TGTGCCAGCGGATTCCGGGACAGGGAATACTCACCCCTCCACTTT	TRBJ1-6	few	TRBD1	TRBV5-8	15
CASSLAVGQETQYF	TGCGCCAGCAGCTTGGCCGTGGGCCAAGAGACCCAGTACTTC	TRBJ2-5	.	.	TRBV5-1	14
CASSAGPGFRGNTIYF	TGTGCCAGCAGCGCCGGGCCGGGGTTCCGAGGAAACACCATATATTTT	TRBJ1-3	.	.	TRBV7-7	16
CSASIAGTDTQYF	TGCAGTGCTAGCATAGCGGGCACAGATACGCAGTATTTT	TRBJ2-3	.	.	TRBV20-1	13
CASSIRGTTDTQYF	TGTGCCAGTAGTATAAGGGGGACCACAGATACGCAGTATTTT	TRBJ2-3	.	.	TRBV19	14
CASRMTGDYYEQHF	TGTGCCAGCAGGATGACAGGGGATTACTACGAGCAGCACTTC	TRBJ2-7	many	TRBD1	TRBV6-1	14
CASSLYLGMGAEAFF	TGTGCCAGCAGCTTGTATCTGGGGATGGGGGCTGAAGCTTTCTTT	TRBJ1-1	.	.	TRBV5-5	15
CASSPPGAGSYEQYF	TGTGCCAGCAGCCCCCCCGGAGCAGGCTCCTACGAGCAGTACTTC	TRBJ2-7	.	.	TRBV7-8	15
CASRPGRGAGDYGYTF	TGCGCCAGCAGACCCGGGAGGGGGGCAGGCGACTATGGCTACACCTTC	TRBJ1-2	.	.	TRBV5-1	16
CSVERGQGAKDEQYF	TGCAGCGTTGAAAGAGGGCAGGGGGCCAAGGACGAGCAGTACTTC	TRBJ2-7	.	TRBD1	TRBV29-1	15
CASSQGEEGFAFF	TGTGCCAGCAGCCAAGGTGAAGAGGGGTTCGCTTTCTTT	TRBJ1-1	.	.	TRBV3-1	13
CASSPLPYNGQFF	TGTGCCAGCAGCCCCCTCCCCTACAATGGGCAGTTCTTC	TRBJ2-1	.	.	TRBV7-3	13
CASSRPGLRGEQYF	TGCGCCAGCAGCCGGCCTGGCTTGCGGGGGGAGCAGTACTTC	TRBJ2-7	.	TRBD2	TRBV4-1	14
CASSLHLNEQYF	TGTGCCAGCAGCTTGCACTTGAACGAGCAGTACTTC	TRBJ2-7	.	.	TRBV7-9	12
CSARGLEEQYF	TGCAGTGCTAGAGGACTAGAGGAGCAGTACTTC	TRBJ2-7	.	.	TRBV20-1	11
CATRGGEAYNEQFF	TGTGCCACCAGGGGCGGTGAAGCCTACAATGAGCAGTTCTTC	TRBJ2-1	.	.	TRBV15	14
CASRGRTGVQETQYF	TGTGCCAGCAGAGGCCGTACAGGGGTACAAGAGACCCAGTACTTC	TRBJ2-5	.	TRBD1	TRBV7-9	15
CASSVVWNQETQYF	TGTGCCAGCAGCGTAGTCTGGAACCAAGAGACCCAGTACTTC	TRBJ2-5	.	.	TRBV9	14
CASSGGGLETQYF	TGTGCCAGCAGCGGCGGGGGGTTGGAGACCCAGTACTTC	TRBJ2-5	.	TRBD2	TRBV5-4	13
CATGKTGGVGTEAFF	TGTGCCACCGGGAAGACAGGGGGGGTAGGGACTGAAGCTTTCTTT	TRBJ1-1	few	TRBD1	TRBV10-3	15
CATSDSDRGNGDTQYF	TGTGCCACCAGTGACTCTGACAGGGGCAATGGGGATACGCAGTATTTT	TRBJ2-3	.	TRBD1	TRBV24-1	16
CASSLTAGNSPLHF	TGTGCCAGCAGCCTTACTGCCGGGAATTCACCCCTCCACTTT	TRBJ1-6	many	.	TRBV6-4	14
CASSEMGNQPQHF	TGTGCCAGCAGTGAAATGGGGAATCAGCCCCAGCATTTT	TRBJ1-5	.	.	TRBV2	13
CASRGGQETQYF	TGTGCCAGCAGAGGCGGGCAAGAGACCCAGTACTTC	TRBJ2-5	.	.	TRBV12-3/TRBV12-4	12
CASSQGTGPYEQYF	TGCGCCAGCAGCCAAGGGACGGGTCCCTACGAGCAGTACTTC	TRBJ2-7	few	.	TRBV4-3	14
CATSSGPGQRF	TGTGCCACCAGCTCCGGACCGGGACAGCGATTT	TRBJ1-1	.	TRBD1	TRBV15	11
CASSPQGEEKLFF	TGTGCCAGCAGCCCCCAAGGGGAGGAAAAACTGTTTTTT	TRBJ1-4	.	.	TRBV5-6	13
CAPETVEAYEQYF	TGTGCCCCGGAAACGGTGGAAGCCTACGAGCAGTACTTC	TRBJ2-7	.	.	TRBV15	13
CSARPLGAAANEKLFF	TGCAGTGCTCGTCCCTTGGGGGCGGCGGCTAATGAAAAACTGTTTTTT	TRBJ1-4	few	.	TRBV20-1	16
CSVDPWGTGGNEQFF	TGCAGCGTTGACCCCTGGGGGACAGGGGGCAATGAGCAGTTCTTC	TRBJ2-1	few	TRBD1	TRBV29-1	15
CASSSGTGELFF	TGTGCCAGCAGTTCGGGGACCGGGGAGCTGTTTTTT	TRBJ2-2	many	.	TRBV27	12
CASTLPGFEQYF	TGTGCCAGCACCTTACCAGGGTTCGAGCAGTACTTC	TRBJ2-7	.	.	TRBV7-8	12
CATSGAQGYGNQPQHF	TGTGCCACCAGTGGGGCCCAGGGATATGGCAATCAGCCCCAGCATTTT	TRBJ1-5	once	.	TRBV24-1	16